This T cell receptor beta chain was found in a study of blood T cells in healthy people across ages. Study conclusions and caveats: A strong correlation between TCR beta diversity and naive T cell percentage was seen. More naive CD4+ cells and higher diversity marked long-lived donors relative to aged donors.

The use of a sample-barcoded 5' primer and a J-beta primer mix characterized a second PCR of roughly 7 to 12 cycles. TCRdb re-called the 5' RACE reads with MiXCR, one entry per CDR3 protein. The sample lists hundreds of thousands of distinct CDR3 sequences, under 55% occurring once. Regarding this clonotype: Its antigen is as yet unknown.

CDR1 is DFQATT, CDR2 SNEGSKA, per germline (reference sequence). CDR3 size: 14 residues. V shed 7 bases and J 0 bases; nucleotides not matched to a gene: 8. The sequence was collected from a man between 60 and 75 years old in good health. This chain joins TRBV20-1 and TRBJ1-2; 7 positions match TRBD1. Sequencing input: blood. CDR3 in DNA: TGCAGTGGCGCGAAACAGGGGTCTAACTATGGCTACACCTTC. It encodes CSGAKQGSNYGYTF.